This TCR beta chain was sequenced for a study of cytomegalovirus exposure and HLA in healthy donors. On this clone itself: What it binds is not known.

PCR involved 60 Vbeta and 13 Jbeta primers. TCRdb's table, derived via immunoSEQ multiplex PCR, lists solely in-frame clones and lacks some. The sample shows around 130,000 clones, approximately 80% of them seen only once. This CDR3 has 14 residues. Trimming cost V 2 bases and J 5 bases, with 10 bases left between them. Germline V gene sequence: CDR1 KGHSH, CDR2 LQKENI. Broader study findings: TCR beta V- and J-gene trimming was later associated with a missense DCLRE1C variant. A later analysis found common viral pathogens apparently linked to several of the most significant clusters. TCR beta V segments were, for the most part, productive about 87% or about 30% of the time in an earlier analysis. According to a later analysis, donors in an Asian-associated ancestry cluster reportedly had fewer N-insertions than the 666-donor mean.

This receptor was identified in a man between 18 and 29 years old in good health and CMV-seronegative. The sequencing input was PBMCs. The chain recombines TRBV18 with TRBJ1-5, with D possibly TRBD1 on 6 matching bases. This CDR3 reads CASSPSAGDQPQHF. The CDR3 DNA follows: TGTGCCAGCTCACCATCGGCAGGGGATCAGCCCCAGCATTTT.